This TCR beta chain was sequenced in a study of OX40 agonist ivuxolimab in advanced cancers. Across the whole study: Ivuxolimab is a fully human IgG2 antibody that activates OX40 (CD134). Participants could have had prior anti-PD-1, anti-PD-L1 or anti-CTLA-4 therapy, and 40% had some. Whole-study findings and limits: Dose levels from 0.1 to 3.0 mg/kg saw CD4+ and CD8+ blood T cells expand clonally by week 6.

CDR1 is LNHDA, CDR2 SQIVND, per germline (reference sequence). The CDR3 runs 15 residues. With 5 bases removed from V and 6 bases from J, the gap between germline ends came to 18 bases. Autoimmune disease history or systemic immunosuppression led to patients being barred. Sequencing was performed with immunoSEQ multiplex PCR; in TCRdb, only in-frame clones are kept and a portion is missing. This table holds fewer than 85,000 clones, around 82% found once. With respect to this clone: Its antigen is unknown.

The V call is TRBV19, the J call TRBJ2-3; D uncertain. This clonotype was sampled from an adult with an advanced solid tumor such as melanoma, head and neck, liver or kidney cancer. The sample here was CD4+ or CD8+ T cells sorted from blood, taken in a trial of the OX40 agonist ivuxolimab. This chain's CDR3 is CASSLPAGSSDTQYF. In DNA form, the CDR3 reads TGTGCCAGTAGTCTCCCTGCAGGATCGTCGGATACGCAGTATTTT.